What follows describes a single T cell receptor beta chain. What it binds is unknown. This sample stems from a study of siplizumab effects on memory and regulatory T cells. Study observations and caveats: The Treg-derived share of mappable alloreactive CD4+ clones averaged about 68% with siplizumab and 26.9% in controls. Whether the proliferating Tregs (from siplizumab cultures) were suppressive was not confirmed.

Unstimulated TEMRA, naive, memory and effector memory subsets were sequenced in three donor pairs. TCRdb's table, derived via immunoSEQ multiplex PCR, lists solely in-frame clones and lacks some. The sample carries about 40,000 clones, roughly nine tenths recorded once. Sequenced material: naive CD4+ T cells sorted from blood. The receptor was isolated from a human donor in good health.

Here the CDR3 reads CASSREGGQSTEAFF. DNA for the CDR3: TGCGCCAGCAGTCGCGAGGGGGGGCAGAGCACTGAAGCTTTCTTT. The genes are TRBV5-1 and TRBJ1-1, with D possibly matching TRBD1 (6 bases). Between the trimmed V and J ends, which lost 5 bases and 4 bases, there was a span of 18 bases. CDR1 is SGHRS, CDR2 YFSETQ, per germline. This CDR3 has 15 residues.